The rows below give T cell receptor beta chains drawn from one sample of a study of T-cell reconstitution after alpha-beta-depleted transplantation in children. TCRdb reanalysed the PCR reads using MiXCR and keeps one entry per CDR3 protein. The data show 150,000 to 200,000 distinct CDR3 sequences, around 10% seen once. Sample: PBMCs, taken before TCRalphabeta/CD19-depleted stem cell transplant. These TCRs come from a boy between 2 and 10 years old with acute myeloid leukemia, due to receive a stem cell transplant. CDR3s include the opening cysteine and the closing phenylalanine or tryptophan. A D gene is named only where the DNA matches it firmly. Part of the rows lack a size; the others show once, few, many or a class for expanded clones.

j_gene,v_gene,abundance,d_gene,CDR3aa,CDR3nt
TRBJ2-4,TRBV11-2,many,TRBD2,CASSLAGGRSIQYF,TGTGCCAGCAGCTTAGCGGGGGGGCGGAGCATTCAGTACTTC
TRBJ1-2,TRBV5-1,many,.,CASSLWQGQYGYTF,TGCGCCAGCAGCTTGTGGCAGGGCCAATATGGCTACACCTTC
TRBJ1-5,TRBV9,many,TRBD1,CASSGTGVGNQPQHF,TGTGCCAGCAGCGGGACAGGGGTCGGCAATCAGCCCCAGCATTTT
TRBJ2-5,TRBV5-1,many,.,CASSLDPGVGETQYF,TGCGCCAGCAGCTTGGATCCGGGGGTTGGGGAGACCCAGTACTTC
TRBJ2-6,TRBV25-1,.,.,CASSESYYSGANVLTF,TGTGCCAGCAGTGAATCGTATTACTCTGGGGCCAACGTCCTGACTTTC
TRBJ2-2,TRBV7-9,many,.,CASSSTLEGNTGELFF,TGTGCCAGCAGCTCCACTCTAGAGGGGAACACCGGGGAGCTGTTTTTT
TRBJ2-1,TRBV29-1,many,TRBD2,CSVPGGSSYNEQFF,TGCAGCGTTCCCGGGGGGAGCTCCTACAATGAGCAGTTCTTC
TRBJ1-6,TRBV5-6,many,TRBD1,CASRGQGASSYNSPLHF,TGTGCCAGCAGAGGACAGGGTGCCAGCTCCTATAATTCACCCCTCCACTTT
TRBJ1-1,TRBV12-3/TRBV12-4,many,TRBD1,CASSPDREDTEAFF,TGTGCCAGCAGTCCGGACAGGGAAGATACTGAAGCTTTCTTT
TRBJ1-4,TRBV25-1,many,.,CASKLGGGLNEKLFF,TGTGCCAGCAAATTAGGCGGCGGCTTAAATGAAAAACTGTTTTTT
TRBJ2-1,TRBV4-2,many,.,CASSTIPEGGYNEQFF,TGTGCCAGCAGCACCATTCCTGAGGGGGGATACAATGAGCAGTTCTTC
TRBJ2-4,TRBV28,once,.,CASRRTVAKNIQYF,TGTGCCAGCAGACGAACAGTTGCCAAAAACATTCAGTACTTC
TRBJ2-7,TRBV5-1,many,.,CASSFGDEQYF,TGCGCCAGCAGCTTCGGGGACGAGCAGTACTTC
TRBJ2-5,TRBV7-9,many,.,CASSSDGRETQYF,TGTGCCAGCAGCAGCGATGGCAGGGAGACCCAGTACTTC
TRBJ2-3,TRBV11-2,few,TRBD2,CASSLREFGTDTQYF,TGTGCCAGCAGCTTGCGGGAGTTCGGCACAGATACGCAGTATTTT
TRBJ1-6,TRBV4-2,many,.,CASSQDVGSYNSPLHF,TGTGCCAGCAGCCAAGATGTGGGGTCCTATAATTCACCCCTCCACTTT
TRBJ2-1,TRBV19,.,.,CASSIGNYNEQFF,TGTGCCAGTAGTATAGGGAATTACAATGAGCAGTTCTTC
TRBJ1-5,TRBV2,many,TRBD1,CASRIGGAGNQPQHF,TGTGCCAGCAGAATAGGGGGCGCGGGCAATCAGCCCCAGCATTTT
TRBJ2-1,TRBV29-1,.,.,CGVVPRGARGSSSYNEQFF,TGCGGCGTTGTGCCGAGGGGGGCCCGAGGGTCGAGCTCCTACAATGAGCAGTTCTTC
TRBJ2-6,TRBV7-9,many,.,CASSPENAGANVLTF,TGTGCCAGCAGCCCAGAAAACGCTGGGGCCAACGTCCTGACTTTC
TRBJ2-3,TRBV20-1,many,.,CSAATSITDTQYF,TGCAGTGCCGCTACCTCGATCACAGATACGCAGTATTTT
TRBJ2-3,TRBV10-3,many,.,CAISESTGRTDTQYF,TGTGCCATCAGTGAGTCGACAGGCCGCACAGATACGCAGTATTTT
TRBJ2-7,TRBV6-1,many,TRBD1,CASTPTGASSYEQYF,TGTGCCAGCACCCCGACAGGGGCAAGCTCCTACGAGCAGTACTTC
TRBJ2-7,TRBV5-1,many,TRBD1,CASEPGTGTYEQYF,TGCGCCAGCGAACCCGGGACAGGGACCTACGAGCAGTACTTC
TRBJ2-7,TRBV20-1,many,.,CSPRRAGNLEQYF,TGCAGTCCTAGGCGGGCAGGGAATCTCGAGCAGTACTTC
TRBJ1-1,TRBV20-1,many,.,CSARDGSSGVAFF,TGCAGTGCTAGAGATGGGTCATCAGGGGTGGCTTTCTTT
TRBJ2-6,TRBV12-3/TRBV12-4,many,TRBD1,CASSPRQGSNVLTF,TGTGCCAGCAGTCCTAGACAGGGGTCCAACGTCCTGACTTTC
TRBJ2-1,TRBV7-3,few,TRBD2,CASSLRGSGNAFPTGELFF,TGTGCCAGCAGCTTAAGGGGTAGCGGGAACGCTTTCCCAACGGGTGAGCTGTTCTTC
TRBJ2-5,TRBV12-3/TRBV12-4,many,.,CASRWTISDVGETQYF,TGTGCCAGCAGGTGGACGATCAGCGACGTCGGGGAGACCCAGTACTTC
TRBJ1-1,TRBV6-1,many,TRBD1,CASSGIKTGGSEAFF,TGTGCCAGCAGTGGAATTAAGACAGGGGGGTCTGAAGCTTTCTTT
TRBJ2-3,TRBV5-6,many,TRBD2,CASSFHSGTSGAFSTDTQYF,TGTGCCAGCAGCTTTCACTCCGGGACTAGCGGGGCCTTTAGCACAGATACGCAGTATTTT
TRBJ1-6,TRBV4-1,many,.,CASSQSAGQLNSPLHF,TGCGCCAGCAGCCAATCGGCAGGGCAACTTAATTCACCCCTCCACTTT
TRBJ2-5,TRBV28,many,.,CASSSGRSSPETQYF,TGTGCCAGCAGTTCCGGGCGGTCTAGTCCAGAGACCCAGTACTTC
TRBJ2-5,TRBV5-1,many,TRBD2,CASSPLAGGLQETQYF,TGCGCCAGCAGCCCTCTAGCGGGAGGGCTCCAAGAGACCCAGTACTTC
TRBJ2-7,TRBV2,many,.,CASSEGKRTRGYEQYF,TGTGCCAGCAGTGAAGGCAAACGGACCCGCGGATACGAGCAGTACTTC
TRBJ2-5,TRBV7-7,many,TRBD1,CASSFGQGLETQYF,TGTGCTAGCAGCTTCGGACAGGGGCTTGAGACCCAGTACTTC
TRBJ2-3,TRBV27,many,TRBD2,CASSLTRTSGGASDTQYF,TGTGCCAGCAGTTTAACAAGGACTAGCGGGGGGGCATCAGATACGCAGTATTTT
TRBJ2-3,TRBV10-3,many,.,CAIRTASTDTQYF,TGTGCCATCCGCACGGCTAGCACAGATACGCAGTATTTT
TRBJ1-6,TRBV10-3,many,.,CAISETGKNSPLHF,TGTGCCATCAGTGAAACAGGGAAGAATTCACCCCTCCACTTT
TRBJ2-1,TRBV4-1,many,.,CASSLRVNEQFF,TGCGCCAGCAGCCTCAGGGTGAATGAGCAGTTCTTC
TRBJ2-5,TRBV14,many,.,CASSSFRGGKTQYF,TGTGCCAGCAGCAGTTTCAGGGGAGGAAAGACCCAGTACTTC
TRBJ2-7,TRBV4-2,many,TRBD2,CASSQVTSAKEWSEQYF,TGTGCCAGCAGCCAGGTGACTAGCGCAAAGGAGTGGAGCGAGCAGTACTTC
TRBJ2-1,TRBV4-2,many,TRBD2,CASSQGLAGGPGDEQFF,TGTGCCAGCAGCCAGGGACTAGCGGGAGGGCCGGGCGATGAGCAGTTCTTC
TRBJ1-1,TRBV27,many,TRBD1,CASRGTGSTEAFF,TGTGCCAGCAGGGGGACAGGGTCTACTGAAGCTTTCTTT